This T cell receptor beta chain was captured in a study of control samples from healthy donors and cancer patients. V dropped 6 bases and J dropped 6 bases, with 20 bases sitting between them. Germline CDR1 reads LNHNV; CDR2 reads YYDKDF (reference sequence). The CDR3 is 15 residues long. TCRdb's table, derived via immunoSEQ multiplex PCR, lists solely in-frame clones and lacks some. In the table there are 100,000 to 150,000 clones, around 93% of which are singletons. The material sequenced was blood. The source is a man younger than 35 in good health. The chain has TRBV15 and TRBJ1-2; D is possibly TRBD1 (5 bases). The CDR3 DNA reads as TGTGCCACCAGGCAGCCCGGGGCGGACCGGGATGGCTACACCTTC. Its translation is CATRQPGADRDGYTF.